This record covers a single TCR beta chain. Its antigen is currently unknown. Trimming shortened V by 7 bases and J by 1 base, and 19 bases separated the two germline ends. The CDR3 covers 16 residues. From germline, CDR1 is SGHTA and CDR2 FQGNSA. The data originate from a study of cytomegalovirus exposure and HLA in healthy donors. Notes on the study in general: It was approximately 150 TCR beta chains that were listed as cytomegalovirus-associated. Reported performance of the classifier showed diagnosis of cytomegalovirus status with high specificity and sensitivity.

Using immunoSEQ multiplex PCR, the repertoire was profiled, and TCRdb retains in-frame clones only, with some absent. The sample shows 200,000 to 300,000 clones, about 86% of them seen only once. V and J are TRBV7-2 and TRBJ2-5, with D possibly being TRBD2 (6 bases). Source material: PBMCs. This sequence originates from a man in his late teens or twenties in good health and CMV-seronegative. The chain's CDR3 is CASTSGGGHGQETQYF. The CDR3 DNA is TGTGCCAGCACCTCTGGGGGAGGTCACGGCCAAGAGACCCAGTACTTC. Full variable domain (rest looked up from reference TRBV7-2 and TRBJ2-5): GAGVSQSPSNKVTEKGKDVELRCDPISGHTALYWYRQSLGQGLEFLIYFQGNSAPDKSGLPSDRFSAERTGGSVSTLTIQRTQQEDSAVYLCASTSGGGHGQETQYFGPGTRLLVL.